These 4 T cell receptor beta chains were sequenced from one sample in a study of T cells in Graves' hyperthyroidism and ophthalmopathy. TCR beta CDR3 region amplification was performed from RNA transcripts. In the first-round RT-PCR of the TCR CDR3, the HTBI primer set was used. One entry per CDR3 protein results from TCRdb running MiXCR on the multiplex PCR reads. The sample carries about 720,000 distinct CDR3 sequences, roughly 17% recorded once. The sample taken for sequencing was blood. All receptors derive from a man between 18 and 29 years old with Graves' hyperthyroidism.

This clonotype has a handful of counts. This sequence joins TRBV3-1 and TRBJ2-3; possible D gene TRBD1, 5 bases. The CDR3 consists of 16 residues. Trimming shortened V by 0 bases and J by 2 bases, and 12 bases separated the two germline ends. In germline, CDR1 is LGHDT, CDR2 YNNKEL (reference sequence). This chain's CDR3 is CASSQDRGSYTDTQYF. CDR3 in DNA: TGTGCCAGCAGCCAAGATAGGGGCAGCTACACAGATACGCAGTATTTT.

The rearrangement links TRBV27 to TRBJ1-2; 7 bases agree with TRBD1. Unmatched junction bases numbered 5, after V lost 5 bases and J lost 8 bases. Germline CDR1 MNHEY, CDR2 SMNVEV (reference sequence). The CDR3 is 12 residues long. The CDR3 reads CASSVRGYGYTF. The DNA for the CDR3 is TGTGCCAGCAGTGTCAGGGGGTACGGCTACACCTTC.

This clonotype was seen more than once but under ten times. The genes are TRBV13 and TRBJ1-1; unclear D gene. The CDR3 loop spans 14 amino acids. Germline CDR1 PRHDT, CDR2 FYEKMQ (reference sequence). V shed 5 bases and J shed 1 base, with 11 bases lying between them. CDR3 bases: TGTGCCAGCAGCGGACTACAGTGGAACACTGAAGCTTTCTTT. Encoded protein: CASSGLQWNTEAFF. Drawing the rest from reference TRBV13 and TRBJ1-1, the complete variable domain is AAGVIQSPRHLIKEKRETATLKCYPIPRHDTVYWYQQGPGQDPQFLISFYEKMQSDKGSIPDRFSAQQFSDYHSELNMSSLELGDSALYFCASSGLQWNTEAFFGQGTRLTVV.

This clonotype was counted many times. V and J are TRBV2 and TRBJ2-1; D uncertain. This CDR3 region has 12 residues. The V and J ends lost 4 bases and 10 bases respectively, with 11 bases between them. Looked up from germline, CDR1 is SNHLY and CDR2 is FYNNEI. In DNA, the CDR3 is TGTGCCAGCAGTGGGGCGAAAGACGAGCAGTTCTTC. Protein: CASSGAKDEQFF.